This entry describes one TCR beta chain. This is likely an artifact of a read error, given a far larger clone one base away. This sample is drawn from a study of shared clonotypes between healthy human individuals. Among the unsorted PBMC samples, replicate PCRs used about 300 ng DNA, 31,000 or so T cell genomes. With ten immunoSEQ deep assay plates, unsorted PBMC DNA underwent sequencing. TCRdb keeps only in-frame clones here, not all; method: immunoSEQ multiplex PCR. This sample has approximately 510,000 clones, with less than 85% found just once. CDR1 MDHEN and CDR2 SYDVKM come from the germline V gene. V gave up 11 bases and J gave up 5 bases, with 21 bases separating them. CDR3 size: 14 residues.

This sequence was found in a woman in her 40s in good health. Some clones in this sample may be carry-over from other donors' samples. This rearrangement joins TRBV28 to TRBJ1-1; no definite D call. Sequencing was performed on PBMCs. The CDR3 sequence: CAGGIQVETTEAFF. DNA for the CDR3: TGTGCCGGCGGGATTCAGGTCGAGACGACTGAAGCTTTCTTT.